The 11 T cell receptor beta chains below were found in one sample sequenced in a study of control samples from healthy donors and cancer patients. TCRdb's table, derived via immunoSEQ multiplex PCR, lists solely in-frame clones and lacks some. Of tens of thousands of clones listed, roughly 82% were seen once; the top ten hold about 3.1%. Material: PBMCs. These TCRs come from a woman aged 45-65 years with lung cancer.

A word on this clone: Other DNA sequences of this sample code for an identical CDR3. V gene TRBV19 combines with J gene TRBJ1-1; tentatively, D is TRBD1 (5 bases). Germline CDR1 reads LNHDA; CDR2 reads SQIVND (reference sequence). The CDR3 is made up of 14 amino acids. V lost 3 bases to trimming and J lost 0 bases, with 8 bases between them. The CDR3 spells CASSISRVNTEAFF. CDR3 nucleotide sequence: TGTGCCAGTAGTATTAGCAGGGTGAACACTGAAGCTTTCTTT.

The chain uses TRBV11-3 and TRBJ1-6, with TRBD1 as a possible D gene (5 bases). CDR3 length equals 13 residues. The germline V gene encodes CDR1 SGHNT and CDR2 YENEEA. V was shortened by 4 bases and J by 11 bases, with 12 bases between the two germline ends. CDR3 protein: CASSSGTSAPLHF. CDR3 nucleotides: TGTGCCAGCAGCTCTGGGACTTCTGCACCCCTCCACTTT.

The rearrangement joins TRBV7-2 to TRBJ2-7; 9 positions match TRBD1. CDR1 is SGHTA and CDR2 is FQGNSA in the germline V gene. The CDR3 totals 18 residues. With 5 bases clipped from V and 6 bases from J, the junction kept 20 bases outside the gene matches. This CDR3 reads CASSLSGPGQGFLGEQYF. In DNA form, the CDR3 reads TGTGCCAGCAGCCTTTCTGGTCCAGGACAGGGGTTCTTGGGCGAGCAGTACTTC.

A few counts support this clone. CDR3 sequence reads: CASRSGERGFSDTQYF. CDR3 coding DNA: TGTGCCAGCAGATCAGGGGAGCGGGGGTTTTCAGATACGCAGTATTTT. The V gene is TRBV7-3, the J gene TRBJ2-3; 8 nucleotides line up with TRBD2. The ends lost 6 bases at V and 4 bases at J; junction bases unmatched: 12. The CDR3 loop spans 16 amino acids. Germline V CDR1 and CDR2: SGHTA, FQGTGA.

This chain joins TRBV27 and TRBJ2-5, with TRBD1 as a possible D gene (6 bases). The J call is in doubt because the DNA end fits TRBJ2-7 better. This CDR3 contains 13 residues. Germline values: CDR1 MNHEY, CDR2 SMNVEV (reference sequence). The chain's CDR3 is CASSENRAYEQYF. The CDR3 DNA follows: TGTGCCAGCAGTGAAAACAGGGCCTACGAGCAGTACTTC.

The chain recombines TRBV2 with TRBJ1-5; the match to TRBD1 covers 7 bases. The CDR3 is 15 amino acids. Unmatched junction bases numbered 5, after V lost 4 bases and J lost 2 bases. Germline CDR1 SNHLY, CDR2 FYNNEI. The DNA of the CDR3 is TGTGCCAGCAGTGTCGACAGGGAAGGCAATCAGCCCCAGCATTTT. Protein sequence: CASSVDREGNQPQHF.

This sequence joins TRBV6-2 or TRBV6-3 and TRBJ2-7, with 7 bases that match TRBD1. The CDR3 runs to 16 residues. Germline values: CDR1 MNHEY, CDR2 SVGEGT. Unmatched junction bases numbered 6, after V lost 0 bases and J lost 1 base. This CDR3 is CASSYSIRGQSYEQYF. The CDR3 region has the DNA TGTGCCAGCAGTTACTCGATAAGGGGACAGTCCTACGAGCAGTACTTC.

The chain combines TRBV27 with TRBJ2-1, with 9 bases fitting TRBD2. The junction had 5 bases not matched to a gene; V was cut back by 6 bases and J by 8 bases. Germline CDR1 is MNHEY and CDR2 is SMNVEV (reference sequence). This CDR3 has 13 amino acids. The CDR3 sequence: CASRGGGAHEQFF. Here the CDR3 DNA reads TGTGCCAGCAGGGGCGGGGGGGCCCATGAGCAGTTCTTC.

V gene TRBV13 combines with J gene TRBJ2-1, with TRBD2 as a possible D gene (6 bases). Per germline, CDR1 PRHDT and CDR2 FYEKMQ (reference sequence). This CDR3 region has 16 residues. Trimming stripped 4 bases from V and 0 bases from J, with 13 bases between. This CDR3 is CASSSGTYSSYNEQFF. CDR3 nucleotide sequence: TGTGCCAGCAGCTCCGGGACTTATAGCTCCTACAATGAGCAGTTCTTC.

The chain couples TRBV5-5 to TRBJ2-3; D gene unclear. V lost 4 bases to trimming and J lost 0 bases, with 3 bases between them. Germline CDR1 reads SGHKS; CDR2 reads YYEKEE (reference sequence). CDR3 size: 12 residues. This CDR3 is CASSISTDTQYF. In DNA form, the CDR3 reads TGTGCCAGCAGCATTAGCACAGATACGCAGTATTTT.

This chain uses TRBV19 with TRBJ2-6, with D perhaps matching TRBD2 (5 bases). Germline-derived CDR1 and CDR2 are LNHDA and SQIVND (reference sequence). V dropped 7 bases and J dropped 0 bases, with 10 bases sitting between them. The length of the CDR3 is 15 residues. The CDR3 reads CASTEGYSGANVLTF. The DNA for the CDR3 is TGTGCCAGTACCGAGGGCTACTCTGGGGCCAACGTCCTGACTTTC. Full variable domain (rest looked up from reference TRBV19 and TRBJ2-6): DGGITQSPKYLFRKEGQNVTLSCEQNLNHDAMYWYRQDPGQGLRLIYYSQIVNDFQKGDIAEGYSVSREKKESFPLTVTSAQKNPTAFYLCASTEGYSGANVLTFGAGSRLTVL.